These 10 T cell receptor beta chains were all obtained from the same sample, sequenced in a study of T-cell memory formation after mild COVID-19. TCRdb analysed the 5' RACE reads with MiXCR anew, one entry per CDR3 protein. Of more than 150,000 distinct CDR3 sequences detected, less than 20% appear once; the ten largest clones hold about 4%. The sequencing sample was made of PBMCs or a T cell subset sorted from them (not recorded which). The receptors were sampled from a man aged 18 to 30 who had mild COVID-19 (a few samples of this study predate the infection). Cell type and time point are not known.

This clonotype was seen only a few times. V gene TRBV11-2 combines with J gene TRBJ1-2, with 10 bases fitting TRBD1. The V segment lost 4 bases and the J segment 3 bases; nucleotides outside the gene matches: 8. Per the germline V gene, CDR1 is SGHAT and CDR2 is FQNNGV. The CDR3 consists of 16 residues. In DNA form, the CDR3 reads TGTGCCAGCAGCTCAGTAAAAGGACAGGGGGACTATGGCTACACCTTC. Translating it yields CASSSVKGQGDYGYTF.

This clonotype was observed a few times. The J gene is TRBJ2-6, the V gene TRBV5-5; D may match TRBD1 or TRBD2 (5 bases each). CDR1 is SGHKS, CDR2 YYEKEE, per germline (reference sequence). The CDR3 has 17 amino acids. V was clipped by 0 bases and J by 2 bases, with 12 bases between them. In nucleotides, the CDR3 is TGTGCCAGCAGCTTGGTTCCGAGGGGTACTGGGGCCAACGTCCTGACTTTC. Amino acids: CASSLVPRGTGANVLTF.

V is TRBV7-2 and J is TRBJ1-2; D unclear. CDR1 SGHTA and CDR2 FQGNSA come from the germline V gene. The length of the CDR3 is 16 residues. Trimming removed 2 bases at V and 2 bases at J, with 15 bases between. The CDR3 DNA follows: TGTGCCAGCAGCTTACCGGGAATCTCCCCAAACTATGGCTACACCTTC. Translation gives CASSLPGISPNYGYTF.

This clonotype was seen only a few times. The rearrangement uses TRBV5-4 and TRBJ2-3; tentatively, D is TRBD1 or TRBD2 (7 bases each). CDR3 length: 15 amino acids. V dropped 5 bases and J dropped 5 bases, with 18 bases sitting between them. CDR1 is SGHNT and CDR2 is YYREEE in the germline V gene (reference sequence). The DNA of the CDR3 is TGTGCCAGCAGGGCAGGGGAGGGGGCCAAAGATACGCAGTATTTT. It encodes CASRAGEGAKDTQYF. The entire variable domain, with the rest obtained from reference TRBV5-4 and TRBJ2-3, is as follows: ETGVTQSPTHLIKTRGQQVTLRCSSQSGHNTVSWYQQALGQGPQFIFQYYREEENGRGNFPPRFSGLQFPNYSSELNVNALELDDSALYLCASRAGEGAKDTQYFGPGTRLTVL.

In this sample, this clonotype is medium-sized. J is TRBJ1-5 and V is TRBV3-1; D gene ambiguous. In germline, CDR1 is LGHDT, CDR2 YNNKEL (reference sequence). The CDR3 consists of 16 residues. Trimming took 1 base from V and 8 from J, leaving 18 bases between them. The CDR3 sequence is CASSQGRGPAQEPQHF. As DNA, the CDR3 is TGTGCCAGCAGCCAAGGGCGCGGCCCGGCGCAGGAGCCCCAGCATTTT. Supplemented by reference TRBV3-1 and TRBJ1-5, the full variable domain reads DTAVSQTPKYLVTQMGNDKSIKCEQNLGHDTMYWYKQDSKKFLKIMFSYNNKELIINETVPNRFSPKSPDKAHLNLHINSLELGDSAVYFCASSQGRGPAQEPQHFGDGTRLSIL.

The rearrangement uses TRBV4-3 and TRBJ2-7, with a weak D call TRBD1 (5 bases). This CDR3 comprises 16 residues. CDR1 is LGHNA, CDR2 YSLEER, per germline. V gave up 1 base and J gave up 2 bases, with 15 bases separating them. The DNA for the CDR3 is TGCGCCAGCAGCCAAGTAGGAGCAAGGGGCACCTACGAGCAGTACTTC. It encodes CASSQVGARGTYEQYF.

CDR3 protein: CASSLSSGNQPQHF. In DNA, the CDR3 is TGTGCCAGCAGTTTAAGTTCAGGCAATCAGCCCCAGCATTTT. The chain links TRBV11-2 to TRBJ1-5; D remains unclear. Germline values: CDR1 SGHAT, CDR2 FQNNGV. This CDR3 has 14 residues. With 6 bases removed from V and 2 bases from J, the gap between germline ends came to 11 bases.

This clonotype occurred a few times. The CDR3 reads CASSPGTHATNEKLFF. Here the CDR3 DNA reads TGCGCCAGCAGCCCCGGGACTCATGCAACTAATGAAAAACTGTTTTTT. The chain links TRBV5-1 to TRBJ1-4; D perhaps matches TRBD1 (5 bases). The CDR3 loop spans 16 amino acids. Germline CDR1 SGHRS, CDR2 YFSETQ. V was trimmed by 4 bases and J by 0 bases, leaving 13 bases between them.

This clonotype was counted between two and nine times. This chain uses TRBV4-1 with TRBJ1-5, with 7 bases matching TRBD1. CDR1 is MGHRA and CDR2 is YSYEKL in the germline V gene. This CDR3 has 17 amino acids. The V gene end was trimmed by 10 bases and the J gene end by 0 bases; junction bases not matched to a gene: 15. CDR3 protein: CATADRRGPYSNQPQHF. The CDR3 nucleotides read TGCGCCACTGCGGACAGGAGGGGGCCTTATAGCAATCAGCCCCAGCATTTT.

This clonotype was detected a few times. The J gene is TRBJ2-5, the V gene TRBV7-2, with 8 bases lining up with TRBD1. CDR1 and CDR2 (germline): SGHTA, FQGNSA. With 3 bases clipped from V and 4 bases from J, the junction kept 4 bases outside the gene matches. There are 14 residues in the CDR3. The CDR3 reads CASSFQGARETQYF. In DNA form, the CDR3 reads TGTGCCAGCAGCTTTCAGGGGGCTAGAGAGACCCAGTACTTC.